This T cell receptor beta chain was recorded in a study of OX40 agonist ivuxolimab in advanced cancers. Study information: The treatment was a fully human IgG2 OX40 agonist, ivuxolimab. Dose-escalation patients suffered from hepatocellular carcinoma, melanoma, renal cell or head and neck cancer.

A word on this clone: No antigen is known for it.

Study observations and caveats: Expanded peripheral T cell antigen specificity was not determined. In the 0.1 to 3.0 mg/kg range, CD4+ and CD8+ blood T cells had expanded clonally by week 6.

Libraries were prepared by immunoSEQ multiplex PCR; TCRdb keeps only in-frame clonotypes and omits some of them. This table holds some 42,000 clones, around 91% found once. This clonotype originated in an adult with an advanced solid tumor such as melanoma, head and neck, liver or kidney cancer. Sequences were derived from CD4+ or CD8+ T cells sorted from blood, sampled in a trial of the OX40 agonist ivuxolimab.

The CDR3 DNA reads as TGTGCCAGCAGGTCCATAGGGCGGGGGACTGAAGCTTTCTTT. This gives the protein CASRSIGRGTEAFF. The rearrangement links TRBV6-6 to TRBJ1-1, with D maybe TRBD1 (5 bases). V lost 6 bases and J 5 bases, leaving 16 bases between the germline ends. The V gene's germline CDR1 is MNHNY and CDR2 SVGAGI (reference sequence). CDR3 size: 14 residues.